This T cell receptor beta chain stems from a study of molecular identifiers for immune sequencing clone quantification (dated by TCRdb to the late 2010s). Looking at the study overall: For a replicate experiment, RNA from around 20,000 or 99,000 naive CD8 T cells was divided into five aliquots, of which four were sequenced. This methods study benchmarked molecular-identifier clustering-based TCR repertoire sequencing (MIDCIRS) and TCR RNA copy counting, using CD8 T cells to do so. Study-wide findings and limitations: Modeling indicated roughly 3.3 TCR RNA copies recovered per cell, compared with around 11 by digital PCR, which implies a capture efficiency of 25% to 35%. Highly expanded clone sizes could be underestimated if identical TCR molecules share a barcode. A single cell's worth of spiked-in Jurkat TCR RNA was reported detectable even among one million naive CD8 T cells. Without barcode sub-clustering, chimeric consensus sequences inflated TCR diversity; chimeras reached as high as 47%. In CMV-specific effector cells, clones with more than 20 RNA copies accounted for over 97% of molecules, whereas in naive cells such clones accounted for under 1%. Spiked-in Jurkat TCR RNA (10 copies' worth), which is not part of the donor repertoire, was contained in the naive libraries.

The table lists this clonotype with many counts. Its antigen is not yet known. The record has no base qualities; no much larger clone is one base away. Libraries of naive CD8 T cells were built from anywhere between about 17,000 and 1,000,000 sorted cells, with 10%, 30% or 50% of the purified RNA used. On a BD FACSAria II, naive CD8 T cells were FACS-sorted as CD8+CD4-CCR7+CD45RA+ and collected into RLT Plus buffer. To test detection sensitivity, Jurkat RNA equivalent to about ten TCR copies was spiked into samples of about 19,000-1,000,000 naive CD8 T cells. Enrichment of CD8 T cells was performed with RosetteSep CD8+ T Cell Enrichment Cocktail and Ficoll-Paque, after which ACK red cell lysis was carried out. The library came from PCR. Sequencing took place on a NextSeq 500. Preparation of bulk TCR libraries followed a previously described approach, with the TCR primers listed in Table S5. Total RNA was purified with the Qiagen AllPrep DNA/RNA kit. Before analysis, reads from multiple sequencing runs of one library were combined. In the paper's pipeline: Reads were retained only if their TCR constant sequence matched exactly, and those retained reads were trimmed to 150 nt and grouped according to their 12-nt molecular barcodes. Reads inside each barcode group were sub-clustered using a 15% Levenshtein threshold, and a quality-weighted consensus sequence was constructed for each RNA molecule. Non-functional sequences were discarded, and so were lower-count sequences lying one edit away from another sequence. Based on fitting two negative binomial distributions, any barcode sub-cluster with under 20% of the maximum read count was discarded. In TCRdb, the public reads were trimmed at Q25 with fastp and aligned with MiXCR, with productive beta chains retained. Under each unique CDR3 protein, matching rows form one entry showing the most common genes and DNA. The V and J calls and clone size are TCRdb's, not the authors'. The table for this sample lists some 680,000 distinct CDR3 sequences; less than 30% of them were counted only once. The top ten constitute 0.7% to 0.95% of the sample.

The origin of this receptor is a human donor in good health. Some libraries in this study had Jurkat cell RNA spiked in. Sequencing input: naive CD8+ T cells from blood, with Jurkat cell RNA spiked in. In the paper's terms, the cell subset or site label means: FACS-sorted CD8+CD4-CCR7+CD45RA+ naive T cells.

The CDR3 is CASSQQGLGTDTQYF. The DNA is TGTGCCAGCAGCCAACAGGGGTTGGGCACAGATACGCAGTATTTT. The chain joins TRBV9 to TRBJ2-3, and TRBD1 matches 7 of the central bases. The germline V gene encodes CDR1 SGDLS and CDR2 YYNGEE. Trimming takes 4 bases off V and 1 base off J; junction bases not matched to a gene: 6. Including the terminal cysteine and phenylalanine, the CDR3 comprises 15 residues. Only the CDR3 DNA is retained, 45 bases long and in frame from the first base.